This T cell receptor (beta chain) was documented in a study of T cell repertoires in cytomegalovirus infection. Points from the study as a whole: Of the TCR beta families, the public ones yielded a cumulative frequency that identified carriers of CMV plus the relevant HLA.

Each CDR3 protein is one row after TCRdb ran MiXCR on the reads. The data hold around 290,000 distinct CDR3 sequences, with about 26% observed a single time. This clonotype occurred a few times. What it recognizes is unknown. The CDR3 loop spans 19 amino acids. Trimming took 6 bases from V and 2 from J; bases not matched to a gene: 17. The germline V gene encodes CDR1 SNHLY and CDR2 FYNNEI. V usage is TRBV2 and J usage is TRBJ2-5; TRBD2 matches at 11 bases. This TCR was sampled from a human donor in good health (CMV status not recorded). Some clones in this sample may be carry-over from other donors' samples. Sample: PBMCs. CDR3 coding DNA: TGTGCCAGCAGCAAAATCGGGGGACTAGCGGCACGCATTCAAGAGACCCAGTACTTC. Translation gives CASSKIGGLAARIQETQYF.